These 18 T cell receptor beta chains share one sample of origin, sequenced in a study of shared clonotypes between healthy human individuals. Clones were read by immunoSEQ multiplex PCR, and TCRdb kept only the in-frame ones, dropping some. The table lists about 79,000 clones, 60% to 70% of them singletons. Sample: memory CD8+ T cells sorted from blood. Subset specified: CD45RO+ cells pooled with CCR7-negative TemRA cells. All receptors come from a man aged 25 to 45 in good health.

This clone appeared a few times. V is TRBV9 and J is TRBJ2-7; TRBD2 aligns across 8 bases. The germline gives CDR1 SGDLS, CDR2 YYNGEE. J lost 2 bases, V lost 3 bases, and 4 bases had no gene match. The CDR3 spans 14 residues. The CDR3 loop is CASSASGGTYEQYF. CDR3 bases: TGTGCCAGCAGCGCCTCGGGGGGGACCTACGAGCAGTACTTC.

The chain joins TRBV7-2 to TRBJ2-4, with TRBD2 identical over 7 bases. Per germline, CDR1 SGHTA and CDR2 FQGNSA. The CDR3 covers 16 residues. The V segment lost 3 bases and the J segment 0 bases; nucleotides outside the gene matches: 5. The CDR3 reads CASSLGGVEAKNIQYF. The CDR3 DNA follows: TGTGCCAGCAGCTTGGGAGGGGTCGAAGCCAAAAACATTCAGTACTTC.

This clone was recorded many times. The V gene is TRBV11-2, the J gene TRBJ2-7, with D tentatively TRBD1 or TRBD2 (5 bases each). Trimming cost V 1 base and J 6 bases, with 13 bases left between them. The length of the CDR3 is 14 residues. CDR1 and CDR2 (germline): SGHAT, FQNNGV. CDR3 coding DNA: TGTGCCAGCAGCTTAGTAGGGACCTCAAGCGAGCAGTACTTC. Translating gives CASSLVGTSSEQYF.

The chain employs TRBV7-2 and TRBJ2-1; TRBD2 is a possible D gene (5 bases). Germline values: CDR1 SGHTA, CDR2 FQGNSA. The V and J ends lost 3 bases and 2 bases respectively, with 8 bases between them. The length of the CDR3 is 14 residues. CDR3 sequence: CASSLDGTYNEQFF. CDR3 bases: TGTGCCAGCAGCTTGGACGGGACCTACAATGAGCAGTTCTTC.

With respect to this clone: This could be a read error, since a much larger clone is one nucleotide away. The same CDR3 arises from other DNA sequences in this sample as well. The rearrangement uses TRBV4-1 and TRBJ2-3, with a weak D call TRBD1 (5 bases). Germline lookup yields CDR1 MGHRA and CDR2 YSYEKL. CDR3 length: 17 amino acids. This CDR3 reads CASSPIGLGQGFDTQYF. Here the CDR3 DNA reads TGCGCCAGCAGCCCCATTGGGTTAGGTCAGGGATTCGATACGCAATATTTT.

The V gene is TRBV15, the J gene TRBJ2-5; a possible D gene is TRBD2 (5 bases). The germline gives CDR1 LNHNV, CDR2 YYDKDF (reference sequence). The V gene lost 2 bases and the J gene lost 5 bases, with 12 bases spanning the gap. The CDR3 consists of 14 residues. This CDR3 is CATSRTAGQETQYF. The CDR3 nucleotides are TGTGCCACCAGCAGAACGGCGGGCCAGGAGACCCAGTACTTC.

V usage is TRBV6-5 and J usage is TRBJ2-7; 11 nucleotides line up with TRBD2. This CDR3 spans 15 amino acids. The trim removed 6 bases at V and 1 base at J, leaving 5 bases unmatched. Germline V lookup: CDR1 MNHEY, CDR2 SVGAGI. For the CDR3, the DNA is TGTGCCAGCAGAGAAACTAGCGGGGGATCCTACGAGCAGTACTTC. Translation: CASRETSGGSYEQYF.

Only a few counts were recorded for this clone. The chain is built from TRBV6-5 and TRBJ1-1; D might be TRBD1 (5 bases). V was shortened by 10 bases and J by 1 base, with 13 bases between the two germline ends. Germline lookup yields CDR1 MNHEY and CDR2 SVGAGI. The CDR3 runs 13 residues. CDR3 region: CATRGLSNTEAFF. The CDR3 region has the DNA TGTGCCACGAGGGGTCTCTCGAACACTGAAGCTTTCTTT.

V gene TRBV6-5 combines with J gene TRBJ2-1; 10 nucleotides line up with TRBD2. The V gene's germline CDR1 is MNHEY and CDR2 SVGAGI. The CDR3 has 14 residues. Trimming removed 8 bases from V and 6 bases from J; junction bases left unmatched: 7. The DNA of the CDR3 is TGTGCCAGCCAGAGGACTAGCGGAGCCAATGAGCAGTTCTTC. As protein: CASQRTSGANEQFF.

This clone was seen a single time. The rearrangement links TRBV14 to TRBJ2-2; TRBD1 matches 7 bases. Trimming at V came to 1 base and at J to 5 bases, leaving 16 bases not matched to a gene. Germline lookup yields CDR1 SGHDN and CDR2 FVKESK. The CDR3 runs to 19 residues. In nucleotides, the CDR3 is TGTGCCAGCAGCCAAGGGACAGGTCTTAGGCCACTGCCTACCGGGGAGCTGTTTTTT. Its translation: CASSQGTGLRPLPTGELFF.

The chain uses TRBV4-3 and TRBJ2-3; D is uncertain. Germline-derived CDR1 and CDR2 are LGHNA and YSLEER. V lost 1 base and J 4 bases, leaving 6 bases between the germline ends. This CDR3 is built from 13 residues. CDR3 protein: CASSQGLADTQYF. Written as DNA, the CDR3 is TGCGCCAGCAGCCAAGGGCTAGCAGATACGCAGTATTTT.

This clone has just a few counts. V gene TRBV28 combines with J gene TRBJ2-7; D is possibly TRBD1 or TRBD2 (5 bases each). Germline loops: CDR1 MDHEN, CDR2 SYDVKM. This CDR3 has 12 residues. V dropped 7 bases and J dropped 7 bases, with 14 bases sitting between them. The CDR3 sequence is CASTRRDEEQYF. As DNA, the CDR3 is TGTGCCAGCACCCGCCGGGACGAGGAGCAGTACTTC.

This clone was counted at least ten times. V gene TRBV7-8 combines with J gene TRBJ2-1, with 8 bases aligning to TRBD1. V lost 5 bases, J lost 6 bases, and 15 bases stayed unmatched. The CDR3 sequence is 17 residues long. CDR1 is SGHVS and CDR2 is FQNEAQ in the germline V gene. The CDR3 DNA reads TGTGCCAGCAGCGAACGCTCCGGGACAGGACTGTTCAATGAGCAGTTCTTC. This gives the protein CASSERSGTGLFNEQFF. Variable domain in full (rest from reference TRBV7-8 and TRBJ2-1): GAGVSQSPRYKVAKRGQDVALRCDPISGHVSLFWYQQALGQGPEFLTYFQNEAQLDKSGLPSDRFFAERPEGSVSTLKIQRTQQEDSAVYLCASSERSGTGLFNEQFFGPGTRLTVL.

The chain uses TRBV28 and TRBJ2-7; D remains ambiguous. This CDR3 is 16 amino acids long. Germline V gene sequence: CDR1 MDHEN, CDR2 SYDVKM. Trimming pared 6 bases from V and 0 bases from J, leaving 18 bases between. CDR3 nucleotide sequence: TGTGCCAGCAGCGCGCTCTTCGGGCGGAGCTCCTACGAGCAGTACTTC. Translation gives CASSALFGRSSYEQYF.

In this sample, this clone turned up a few times. CDR3 region: CASSPGGYEQYF. CDR3 DNA sequence: TGTGCCAGCAGTCCAGGGGGCTACGAGCAGTACTTC. This chain uses TRBV6-5 with TRBJ2-7, with TRBD1 matching 7 bases. V was clipped by 5 bases and J by 3 bases; unmatched bases: 1. Germline V gene sequence: CDR1 MNHEY, CDR2 SVGAGI. The CDR3 length is 12 residues.

The chain combines TRBV27 with TRBJ2-7; unclear D gene. CDR1 and CDR2 from the germline V gene are MNHEY and SMNVEV (reference sequence). The CDR3 runs 13 residues. V was cut by 4 bases and J by 2 bases, with 9 bases left in between. CDR3 nucleotides: TGTGCCAGCAGTTACGGCAGCCCCTACGAGCAGTACTTC. Translating gives CASSYGSPYEQYF.

The V call is TRBV4-1, the J call TRBJ1-3, with D unclear. The V gene lost 0 bases and the J gene lost 4 bases, with 1 base spanning the gap. Looked up from germline, CDR1 is MGHRA and CDR2 is YSYEKL. The CDR3 is made up of 12 amino acids. The CDR3 nucleotides are TGCGCCAGCAGCCAAGACGGAAACACCATATATTTT. Residues: CASSQDGNTIYF.

This clone was counted between two and nine times. Sequence at one end of the junction differs from germline and may be a read error. The chain has TRBV7-8 and TRBJ2-7, with D perhaps TRBD2 (6 bases). The CDR3 extends over 14 amino acids. Germline CDR1 SGHVS, CDR2 FQNEAQ. CDR3 in amino acids: CASSLVTGEGKMDF. The CDR3 DNA reads TGTGCCAGCAGCTTAGTAACGGGAGAGGGGAAAATGGACTTC. Using reference TRBV7-8 and TRBJ2-7 for the parts outside the CDR3, the full variable domain is GAGVSQSPRYKVAKRGQDVALRCDPISGHVSLFWYQQALGQGPEFLTYFQNEAQLDKSGLPSDRFFAERPEGSVSTLKIQRTQQEDSAVYLCASSLVTGEGKMDFGPGTRLTVT.